This TCR beta chain originates from a study of naive and memory T cell subsets. Four PCR rounds used nested alpha and beta constant region primers plus the SP2 primer. TCRdb analysed the UMI-ligation and nested PCR reads with MiXCR anew, one entry per CDR3 protein. This sample has tens of thousands of distinct CDR3 sequences, with approximately 10% found just once. The sample holds a few counts of this clonotype. Documented treatment: skin biopsy from PPD injection site in Mantoux-positive individual. A UMI-containing oligonucleotide was joined by 3' ligation to the TCR cDNA template. Individuals with a positive Mantoux test gave biopsies from PPD-injected skin. Unsorted total RNA, roughly 1 to 1000 ng, was DNase treated before reverse transcription. Germline loops: CDR1 SGHNT, CDR2 YYREEE (reference sequence). The J segment lost 2 bases and the V segment lost 4 bases, leaving 12 bases of the junction unmatched. There are 17 residues in the CDR3.

This specimen was skin, taken from a tuberculin skin test site. The chain couples TRBV5-4 to TRBJ2-7, with TRBD2 identical over 10 bases. The clonotype originates from an adult in good health. The CDR3 protein is CASSPGLAGVPTYEQYF. CDR3 nucleotide sequence: TGTGCCAGCAGCCCGGGTCTAGCGGGAGTCCCTACCTACGAGCAGTACTTC.